What follows is one T cell receptor (beta chain) and its context. This clonotype appeared a few times. Its antigen is unknown. Nothing much larger sits one base from this clone, and base qualities are not available. The sample belongs to a study of blood T cells in healthy people across ages (dated by TCRdb to between 2014 and 2017). For the wider study: Template switching captured roughly one uniquely barcoded TCR beta cDNA molecule per two T cells in model experiments. The study measured age-related changes in TCR beta repertoire diversity using deep sequencing normalized with unique cDNA molecular identifiers. The donors were divided into four age groups: young (average around 17 years), middle-aged (approximately 41), aged (approximately 64) and long-lived (about 84). To avoid experimental bias, donors of different ages were spread randomly across the sequencing lanes. Using the same blood draw, the study looked at two additional independent replicas of 1 million unique cDNA reads for two donors, one aged 18 to 29 and the other aged 80 or older.

Paper-wide results and their limitations: The percentage of naive T cells measured by flow cytometry correlated strongly with observed TCR beta diversity. As age increased, observed TCR beta diversity per million T cells dropped in a roughly linear way, and a significant reduction was already evident by age 40. Compared with the aged group, the long-lived group had more naive CD4+ T cells, fewer expanded clones and increased TCR diversity, suggesting age selection. Estimates of total diversity based on one million sequenced T cells were regarded as lower bounds and as underestimates. Because donor CMV infection status was unknown, age-related changes in expanded clonotypes were potentially confounded. Since profiling was done on bulk unsorted PBMCs, naive and antigen-experienced compartments could not be conclusively compared.

The donors were about 40 Caucasian individuals from Russia, aged roughly 6 to 90 years, who were systemically healthy. Ten milliliters of peripheral blood were drawn from each donor into EDTA-treated Vacutainer tubes. Ficoll-Paque density-gradient centrifugation was used to isolate PBMCs, with at least 7 million obtained per sample. Total RNA, at least 6 micrograms per sample, was extracted from PBMCs with Trizol reagent. Naive CD45RAhigh/CD27high T cell percentages were measured by flow cytometry on a PBMC aliquot from every donor. Libraries were built with 5' RACE. These reads were obtained on an Illumina HiSeq 2500. A second roughly 6 to 11 cycle PCR used a sample-barcoded 5' primer and a J-beta primer mix. A unique molecular identifier was introduced onto each TCR beta cDNA molecule by a template-switch 5' adaptor carrying 12 random nucleotides. Each sample yielded at least 2.5 million CDR3-containing paired-end reads. First-strand cDNA was synthesized from all RNA with the Mint cDNA synthesis kit, primed by a TRBC-specific oligonucleotide. Following uracil-DNA glycosylase treatment, all cDNA underwent a first 18-cycle PCR with the universal primers M1SS and BC2_uni_R. As for the authors' bioinformatics: Normalization of each sample was performed by random selection of 1 million high-quality reads, each carrying a distinct molecular identifier. Instead of being binned into consensus sequences, reads that shared molecular identifiers were thrown out. MiTCR, run with a Q25 quality threshold and the strictest error-elimination algorithm, handled CDR3 identification, clonotype clustering and error correction. A nonparametric unseen species model with Euler transformation was used to estimate a lower bound on total TCR beta diversity. Using fastp trimming at Q25 and MiXCR clonotype assembly, TCRdb reanalyzed the public sequencing data and kept in-frame beta chains. Duplicate CDR3 protein sequences are folded into a single record with the most common DNA and genes. The V and J calls reflect TCRdb's pipeline rather than the authors' work. The sample data list over 950,000 distinct CDR3 sequences, and about two fifths of these were observed just once. About an eighth of the sample is taken by the ten largest.

The sequencing sample was made of blood. The origin of this receptor is a man younger than 35 in good health.

At the DNA level, the sequence is TGTGCCAGCAGCCGCATTGAGCACCCAGATACGCAGTATTTT. Translated, this gives CASSRIEHPDTQYF. Recombination connected TRBV6-6 to TRBJ2-3; there is no confident call for the D gene. Trimming costs V 6 bases and J 4 bases, and their ends lie 14 bases apart. The CDR3 spans 14 residues, from the cysteine through the phenylalanine. Of all the DNA, just the CDR3 is kept, 42 bases in frame from base 1. According to the germline V gene (reference sequence), CDR1 reads MNHNY and CDR2 reads SVGAGI.